A single sample is the source of the 19 T cell receptor beta chains below, sequenced in a study of blood T cell repertoires in COVID-19. The protocol was immunoSEQ multiplex PCR, while the TCRdb copy is restricted to in-frame clones and leaves out a portion. The sample carries some 430,000 clones, around 91% recorded once. Sequenced material: PBMCs or T cells enriched from blood (not recorded which). The receptor set was obtained from a man between 18 and 35 years old who had recovered from COVID-19.

The chain combines TRBV4-1 with TRBJ1-4; 7 bases match TRBD1. Germline-derived CDR1 and CDR2 are MGHRA and YSYEKL. CDR3 length: 15 amino acids. V was clipped by 4 bases and J by 7 bases; unmatched bases: 9. The chain's CDR3 is CASSLYYRGGEKLFF. Written as DNA, the CDR3 is TGCGCCAGCAGCCTCTATTACAGGGGTGGTGAAAAACTGTTTTTT.

This chain joins TRBV20-1 and TRBJ1-2; D gene uncertain. Between the trimmed V and J ends, which lost 6 bases and 10 bases, there was a span of 12 bases. The CDR3 is made up of 10 amino acids. CDR1 and CDR2 (germline): DFQATT, SNEGSKA (reference sequence). The CDR3 sequence is CSAAPGFYTF. The CDR3 region has the DNA TGCAGTGCCGCCCCAGGCTTCTACACCTTC.

This clone was detected only a few times. The rearrangement joins TRBV19 to TRBJ1-1; D is uncertain. V lost 3 bases and J lost 1, with 9 bases in between. The CDR3 extends over 14 amino acids. Germline CDR1 is LNHDA and CDR2 is SQIVND (reference sequence). Here the CDR3 DNA reads TGTGCCAGTAGTATCCCCCCCTCGAACACTGAAGCTTTCTTT. It specifies CASSIPPSNTEAFF.

This chain links TRBV5-1 with TRBJ1-2; possible D gene TRBD1, 5 bases. Germline lookup yields CDR1 SGHRS and CDR2 YFSETQ. The CDR3 consists of 15 residues. Trimming took off 4 bases at V and 4 bases at J, with 17 bases between the two ends. CDR3 bases: TGCGCCAGCAGCGCGTCGGACAAAGGGATCTATGGCTACACCTTC. Amino acids: CASSASDKGIYGYTF.

The chain joins TRBV13 to TRBJ1-6; 7 nucleotides line up with TRBD1. In germline, CDR1 is PRHDT, CDR2 FYEKMQ (reference sequence). This CDR3 is built from 16 residues. The J segment lost 7 bases and the V segment lost 5 bases, leaving 11 bases of the junction unmatched. The CDR3 sequence is CASSAARGISNSPLHF. The CDR3 nucleotides are TGTGCCAGCAGCGCAGCCAGGGGGATTTCGAATTCACCCCTCCACTTT.

V gene TRBV10-3 combines with J gene TRBJ2-6, with unresolved D. The germline V gene encodes CDR1 ENHRY and CDR2 SYGVKD. CDR3 length: 16 residues. The V end lost 3 bases, the J end lost 3 bases, and 12 bases lay between the germline ends. CDR3 DNA: TGTGCCATCAGTGATCCTTTAGGCGGTGGGGCCAACGTCCTGACTTTC. This sequence encodes CAISDPLGGGANVLTF.

The CDR3 loop reads CASSIAGAGNEQFF. The CDR3, as DNA: TGTGCCAGTAGTATAGCTGGGGCCGGGAATGAGCAGTTCTTC. This sequence joins TRBV19 and TRBJ2-1; tentative D call: TRBD1 (5 bases). CDR3 length equals 14 residues. Germline CDR1 and CDR2: LNHDA and SQIVND (reference sequence). Between the trimmed V and J ends, which lost 1 base and 7 bases, there was a span of 11 bases.

This chain joins TRBV11-3 and TRBJ2-5; the match to TRBD2 covers 12 bases. V was clipped by 3 bases and J by 4 bases; unmatched bases: 9. CDR1 is SGHNT, CDR2 YENEEA, per germline. CDR3 length: 17 amino acids. The CDR3: CASSFGASGGATETQYF. As DNA, the CDR3 is TGTGCCAGCAGCTTCGGCGCTAGCGGGGGGGCCACAGAGACCCAGTACTTC.

The chain combines TRBV7-9 with TRBJ1-1; no reliable D call. The CDR3 loop spans 12 amino acids. The germline V gene has CDR1 SEHNR and CDR2 FQNEAQ (reference sequence). Trimming left V 3 bases short and J 10 bases short, with 12 bases between. CDR3 nucleotide sequence: TGTGCCAGCAGCTTCCGGTCGGAGGGAGCTTTCTTT. As protein: CASSFRSEGAFF.

The chain is built from TRBV19 and TRBJ1-5; D might be TRBD1 (5 bases). Germline CDR1 is LNHDA and CDR2 is SQIVND (reference sequence). The CDR3 has 15 residues. Trimming stripped 5 bases from V and 5 bases from J, with 16 bases between. The CDR3 region is CASSHPTESHQPQHF. The DNA for the CDR3 is TGTGCCAGTAGTCACCCGACAGAGTCCCATCAGCCCCAGCATTTT.

The rearrangement uses TRBV29-1 and TRBJ1-2, with TRBD1 matching 7 bases. CDR3 size: 15 residues. V shed 7 bases, J shed 2 bases, and the junction held 13 bases outside the gene matches. Germline V gene data show CDR1 as SQVTM and CDR2 as ANQGSEA. Written as DNA, the CDR3 is TGCAGCGGGGTACTACGGGACAGCGAAAACTATGGCTACACCTTC. Residues: CSGVLRDSENYGYTF.

This clone has a single count. The chain recombines TRBV19 with TRBJ1-4, with a tentative D call TRBD1 (5 bases). V was shortened by 3 bases and J by 7 bases, with 21 bases between the two germline ends. CDR1 and CDR2 from the germline V gene are LNHDA and SQIVND (reference sequence). The CDR3 consists of 17 residues. The CDR3 DNA sequence: TGTGCCAGTAGTATTGGCGGAGAGTTGGCAGGGCGTGAAAAACTGTTTTTT. Residues: CASSIGGELAGREKLFF.

The CDR3 nucleotides are TGCGCCAGCAGCTTACGGGGAACTAATGAAAAACTGTTTTTT. It encodes CASSLRGTNEKLFF. This chain joins TRBV5-1 and TRBJ1-4; D gene unclear. CDR1 and CDR2 (germline): SGHRS, YFSETQ. Trimming left V 2 bases short and J 1 base short, with 6 bases between. This CDR3 region has 14 residues.

The rearrangement links TRBV28 to TRBJ2-7, with TRBD1 identical over 9 bases. Germline CDR1 is MDHEN and CDR2 is SYDVKM. The CDR3 consists of 14 residues. The CDR3 bases are TGTGCTACTAAACGACAGGGGGAAGCCTACGAGCAGTACTTC. Residues: CATKRQGEAYEQYF.

The chain recombines TRBV28 with TRBJ2-1, with 7 positions matching TRBD1. V shed 2 bases, J shed 6 bases, and the junction held 7 bases outside the gene matches. The germline CDR1 and CDR2 sequences are MDHEN and SYDVKM. The CDR3 spans 15 residues. The CDR3 here is CASSLTGVGSNEQFF. The DNA for the CDR3 is TGTGCCAGCAGTTTAACAGGGGTCGGTTCCAATGAGCAGTTCTTC.

Of note for this clone: The conserved phenylalanine or tryptophan is not found at the CDR3 terminus, so this likely reflects a read error. Because the CDR3's place on the DNA is in doubt, the DNA is left out and the CDR3 is given as listed by TCRdb. The J gene is TRBJ1-1, the V gene TRBV3-1 (or the pseudogene TRBV3-2). Per germline, CDR1 LGHDT and CDR2 YNNKEL (reference sequence). The CDR3 extends over 10 residues, inclusive of both ends. CDR3 amino acids: CASSHARRGN.

V usage is TRBV10-3 and J usage is TRBJ1-2; D is unclear. The CDR3 is 12 residues long. V lost 2 bases and J 1 base, leaving 2 bases between the germline ends. Germline V lookup: CDR1 ENHRY, CDR2 SYGVKD. This chain's CDR3 is CAISELNYGYTF. The DNA for the CDR3 is TGTGCCATCAGTGAGCTTAACTATGGCTACACCTTC.

The chain links TRBV25-1 to TRBJ2-3; 10 bases line up with TRBD2. V shed 4 bases, J shed 3 bases, and the junction held 7 bases outside the gene matches. CDR1 and CDR2 (germline): MGHDK, SYGVNS. CDR3 length equals 16 residues. CDR3 loop: CASSVPSGSVTDTQYF. CDR3 bases: TGTGCCAGCAGTGTACCTAGCGGGAGTGTAACAGATACGCAGTATTTT.

The gene calls are TRBV15 and TRBJ1-2, with a weak D call TRBD1 (6 bases). The V end lost 7 bases, the J end lost 13 bases, and 22 bases lay between the germline ends. Germline-derived CDR1 and CDR2 are LNHNV and YYDKDF (reference sequence). The CDR3 is 13 amino acids. The CDR3 region has the DNA TGTGCCACCACTCGGGGGGGGCTGGCTTCAATCACCTTC. This translates into CATTRGGLASITF.